Listed here are 2 T cell receptor beta chains from one sample, sequenced in a study of beta chain features in type 1 diabetes. Study-wide points: The study found moderately but significantly shorter TCRB CDR3s in all four CD4+ subsets of Type 1 diabetes patients.

These receptors' targets are unknown. All of the isolated RNA was reverse transcribed, so expressed TCRB transcripts were sequenced. Sequencing used immunoSEQ multiplex PCR; TCRdb keeps in-frame clones, though not all of them. The data show approximately 250,000 clones, roughly 25% seen once. Material: naive CD4+ T cells from blood. Source of these receptors: a woman in her 30s with type 1 diabetes.

This clone was seen a few times. J is TRBJ2-2 and V is TRBV19; perhaps TRBD2 as D (7 bases). The germline V gene encodes CDR1 LNHDA and CDR2 SQIVND (reference sequence). This CDR3 region has 15 residues. V was pared by 0 bases and J by 7 bases, with 12 bases between. The CDR3 region is CASSIDTGGIGELFF. CDR3 DNA sequence: TGTGCCAGTAGTATAGATACGGGGGGCATCGGGGAGCTGTTTTTT.

This sequence joins TRBV2 and TRBJ2-4; the D is unclear. V dropped 7 bases and J dropped 0 bases, with 7 bases sitting between them. CDR1 is SNHLY and CDR2 is FYNNEI in the germline V gene. This CDR3 has 13 residues. The CDR3 sequence is CASKTLAKNIQYF. CDR3 DNA sequence: TGTGCCAGCAAGACACTAGCCAAAAACATTCAGTACTTC. Combining the CDR3 with reference TRBV2 and TRBJ2-4 gives the whole variable domain EPEVTQTPSHQVTQMGQEVILRCVPISNHLYFYWYRQILGQKVEFLVSFYNNEISEKSEIFDDQFSVERPDGSNFTLKIRSTKLEDSAMYFCASKTLAKNIQYFGAGTRLSVL.